This passage covers 18 T cell receptor beta chains from one sample sequenced in a study of T cell repertoires and HLA-DP antigens. Their antigens are not known. Method: immunoSEQ multiplex PCR; TCRdb's copy keeps in-frame clones and lacks some. The table includes about 89,000 clones, more than 75% detected once. The sample comprised CD4+ T cells from PBMCs. These receptors were taken from a man aged 50-60 years in good health and CMV-seronegative.

The chain has TRBV11-2 and TRBJ2-7, with a tentative D call TRBD2 (6 bases). The CDR3 runs to 14 residues. The V gene's germline CDR1 is SGHAT and CDR2 FQNNGV. Trimming took 2 bases from V and 3 from J, leaving 11 bases between them. Written as DNA, the CDR3 is TGTGCCAGCAGCTTAATTGTCGGGAGCTACGAGCAGTACTTC. Protein: CASSLIVGSYEQYF.

The chain combines TRBV6-4 with TRBJ2-1, with 9 bases fitting TRBD1. This CDR3 has 15 residues. Trimming cost V 6 bases and J 7 bases; bases outside gene matches: 10. Germline V gene lookup returns CDR1 MRHNA and CDR2 SNTAGT. CDR3 in amino acids: CASSPTGGRLNEQFF. The CDR3 bases are TGTGCCAGCAGCCCCACAGGGGGCAGGTTAAATGAGCAGTTCTTC.

The chain employs TRBV7-2 and TRBJ2-3; 7 bases agree with TRBD1. This CDR3 is built from 15 residues. V dropped 5 bases and J dropped 3; count of bases not matched to a gene: 8. CDR1 and CDR2 (germline): SGHTA, FQGNSA. The CDR3 sequence is CASSPRTGQTDTQYF. In DNA, the CDR3 is TGTGCCAGCAGCCCTCGGACAGGACAAACAGATACGCAGTATTTT.

The rearrangement uses TRBV29-1 and TRBJ1-2; D is uncertain. Trimming took off 7 bases at V and 0 bases at J, with 15 bases between the two ends. CDR1 and CDR2 (germline): SQVTM, ANQGSEA. This CDR3 has 14 amino acids. CDR3 sequence (DNA): TGCAGCGCCGGGAGCCCCGGGGCTAACTATGGCTACACCTTC. Translated, it gives CSAGSPGANYGYTF.

The chain uses TRBV18 and TRBJ2-2; tentatively, D is TRBD2 (5 bases). The CDR3 runs to 16 residues. V lost 3 bases and J lost 2, with 13 bases in between. The germline V gene has CDR1 KGHSH and CDR2 LQKENI. The chain's CDR3 is CASSPNGLTNTGELFF. In nucleotides, the CDR3 is TGTGCCAGCTCACCCAACGGACTGACCAACACCGGGGAGCTGTTTTTT.

This sequence joins TRBV29-1 and TRBJ1-3; TRBD1 aligns across 8 bases. J was trimmed by 1 base and V by 4 bases; bases with no gene match: 9. The germline gives CDR1 SQVTM, CDR2 ANQGSEA. The CDR3 spans 16 residues. The CDR3 here is CSVGDRDRISGNTIYF. The CDR3 DNA is TGCAGCGTTGGGGACCGGGACAGGATTTCTGGAAACACCATATATTTT.

This chain connects TRBV7-2 to TRBJ1-1; D call uncertain. The CDR3 consists of 14 residues. Germline-derived CDR1 and CDR2 are SGHTA and FQGNSA. Deletions cut 5 bases from V and 5 bases from J, with 15 bases between. The CDR3 region is CASSPVRLGTEAFF. CDR3 nucleotide sequence: TGTGCCAGCAGCCCCGTCCGACTTGGGACTGAAGCTTTCTTT.

The chain is built from TRBV18 and TRBJ1-6; a possible D gene is TRBD1 (5 bases). Germline V gives CDR1 KGHSH, CDR2 LQKENI. Trimming removed 3 bases at V and 10 bases at J, with 19 bases between. CDR3 length: 16 residues. The CDR3 sequence is CASSPESGGLGSPLHF. The CDR3 DNA reads as TGTGCCAGCTCACCCGAATCCGGGGGTCTCGGCTCACCCCTCCACTTT.

The chain combines TRBV15 with TRBJ2-5; TRBD1 or TRBD2 may be the D gene (6 bases each). The CDR3 runs 15 residues. CDR1 and CDR2 (germline): LNHNV, YYDKDF (reference sequence). V was clipped by 0 bases and J by 4 bases, with 12 bases between them. For the CDR3, the DNA is TGTGCCACCAGCAGAGATCTTGGAGGGGGAGAGACCCAGTACTTC. It encodes CATSRDLGGGETQYF.

The chain recombines TRBV2 with TRBJ1-3, with D possibly being TRBD1 (6 bases). Germline CDR1 SNHLY, CDR2 FYNNEI. Trimming shortened V by 6 bases and J by 0 bases, and 12 bases separated the two germline ends. This CDR3 is 15 amino acids long. The chain's CDR3 is CASSYDRNSGNTIYF. The CDR3 DNA reads TGTGCCAGCAGCTACGACAGGAACTCTGGAAACACCATATATTTT.

The chain recombines TRBV7-6 with TRBJ2-2; D call uncertain. The CDR3 is 17 amino acids. In germline, CDR1 is SGHVS, CDR2 FNYEAQ. Trimming shortened V by 5 bases and J by 0 bases, and 16 bases separated the two germline ends. CDR3 DNA sequence: TGTGCCAGCAGCCCATTTAGCCTTCGATCGAACACCGGGGAGCTGTTTTTT. Protein: CASSPFSLRSNTGELFF.

This rearrangement joins TRBV28 to TRBJ2-4; D gene uncertain. Germline lookup yields CDR1 MDHEN and CDR2 SYDVKM. V was cut by 6 bases and J by 8 bases, with 14 bases left in between. This CDR3 has 13 residues. As DNA, the CDR3 is TGTGCCAGCAGACCGGGCACACCGGACATTCAGTACTTC. This gives the protein CASRPGTPDIQYF. Full variable domain (missing parts from reference TRBV28 and TRBJ2-4): DVKVTQSSRYLVKRTGEKVFLECVQDMDHENMFWYRQDPGLGLRLIYFSYDVKMKEKGDIPEGYSVSREKKERFSLILESASTNQTSMYLCASRPGTPDIQYFGAGTRLSVL.

In its sample, this clone was seen once. The gene calls are TRBV4-1 and TRBJ1-1, with no clear D. Germline CDR1 is MGHRA and CDR2 is YSYEKL. CDR3 length: 17 amino acids. V was clipped by 0 bases and J by 6 bases, with 20 bases between them. The CDR3 here is CASSQDPNRLEDPEAFF. The DNA for the CDR3 is TGCGCCAGCAGCCAAGATCCGAATAGGTTGGAGGACCCTGAAGCTTTCTTT.

The chain combines TRBV30 with TRBJ1-2; D remains unclear. CDR3 size: 12 residues. From germline, CDR1 is GTSNPN and CDR2 SVGIG (reference sequence). Between the trimmed V and J ends, which lost 2 bases and 8 bases, there was a span of 12 bases. CDR3: CAWSTQHGGYTF. The CDR3 DNA sequence: TGTGCCTGGAGTACCCAGCATGGAGGCTACACCTTC.

This rearrangement joins TRBV7-9 to TRBJ2-3; D is uncertain. This CDR3 region has 15 residues. Trimming cost V 3 bases and J 0 bases, with 10 bases left between them. CDR1 SEHNR and CDR2 FQNEAQ come from the germline V gene (reference sequence). CDR3 DNA sequence: TGTGCCAGCAGCTTTGGCGGTTTTAGCACAGATACGCAGTATTTT. Translated, it gives CASSFGGFSTDTQYF.

This sequence joins TRBV19 and TRBJ2-5; 8 bases fit TRBD2. Germline V gene sequence: CDR1 LNHDA, CDR2 SQIVND (reference sequence). The CDR3 totals 14 residues. V was clipped by 3 bases and J by 5 bases; unmatched bases: 5. The DNA of the CDR3 is TGTGCCAGTAGTATCTCTGGCGGGAGGGAGACCCAGTACTTC. Its protein product is CASSISGGRETQYF.

This clone was seen only a few times. V and J are TRBV9 and TRBJ1-1; D is ambiguous. Per germline, CDR1 SGDLS and CDR2 YYNGEE. CDR3 length equals 14 residues. Trimming stripped 3 bases from V and 1 base from J, with 10 bases between. The CDR3 is CASSADVRNTEAFF. CDR3 bases: TGTGCCAGCAGCGCAGACGTCCGGAACACTGAAGCTTTCTTT.

This clone ranks as medium-sized. V gene TRBV6-6 combines with J gene TRBJ1-2; perhaps TRBD1 as D (5 bases). The CDR3 covers 12 residues. In germline, CDR1 is MNHNY, CDR2 SVGAGI (reference sequence). As DNA, the CDR3 is TGTACCTCCCGGGAAGGGGCATGGGGCTACACCTTC. Protein product: CTSREGAWGYTF.